These 6 T cell receptor beta chains came from one sample sequenced in a study of shared clonotypes between healthy human individuals. Here immunoSEQ multiplex PCR was the method, and the copy in TCRdb shows in-frame clones only, minus some. The table includes over a million clones, about 80% detected once. The sequenced material came from memory CD4+ T cells from PBMCs. Documented subset: CD45RA-negative fraction. Receptors were obtained from a man between 18 and 35 years old in good health. Some clones in this sample may be carry-over from other donors' samples.

This clone was seen a single time. The chain uses TRBV11-2 and TRBJ1-3, with a tentative D call TRBD1 (5 bases). V shed 0 bases and J shed 0 bases, with 12 bases lying between them. The CDR3 is made up of 17 amino acids. Germline V CDR1 and CDR2: SGHAT, FQNNGV. CDR3 coding DNA: TGTGCCAGCAGCTTAGATCGCTGGGGGAGCTCTGGAAACACCATATATTTT. Encoded protein: CASSLDRWGSSGNTIYF.

The chain links TRBV6-6 to TRBJ2-1, with D possibly being TRBD1 or TRBD2 (5 bases each). Trimming took off 6 bases at V and 8 bases at J, with 14 bases between the two ends. This CDR3 contains 13 residues. In germline, CDR1 is MNHNY, CDR2 SVGAGI (reference sequence). The CDR3 region is CASRGPRLDEQFF. The CDR3 DNA reads as TGTGCCAGCAGGGGACCCAGGCTGGATGAGCAGTTCTTC.

This clone was observed a single time. The gene calls are TRBV7-9 and TRBJ2-2; 8 bases fit TRBD1. The trim removed 7 bases at V and 4 bases at J, leaving 11 bases unmatched. Looked up from germline, CDR1 is SEHNR and CDR2 is FQNEAQ (reference sequence). The CDR3 spans 16 residues. For the CDR3, the DNA is TGTGCCAGCACCCCCCCCGGACAGGGTATCACCGGGGAGCTGTTTTTT. Protein: CASTPPGQGITGELFF. Drawing the rest from reference TRBV7-9 and TRBJ2-2, the complete variable domain is DTGVSQNPRHKITKRGQNVTFRCDPISEHNRLYWYRQTLGQGPEFLTYFQNEAQLEKSRLLSDRFSAERPKGSFSTLEIQRTEQGDSAMYLCASTPPGQGITGELFFGEGSRLTVL.

The V gene is TRBV4-3, the J gene TRBJ1-3, with a possible D match to TRBD1 (5 bases). V lost 4 bases and J 4 bases, leaving 11 bases between the germline ends. Germline V CDR1 and CDR2: LGHNA, YSLEER. CDR3 length: 14 amino acids. The CDR3, as DNA: TGCGCCAGCAGCCCCGGGGCAGCAGGAAACACCATATATTTT. The encoded protein is CASSPGAAGNTIYF.

This rearrangement joins TRBV28 to TRBJ1-6; D call uncertain. The CDR3 spans 14 residues. Germline CDR1 reads MDHEN; CDR2 reads SYDVKM. Trimming took off 2 bases at V and 10 bases at J, with 12 bases between the two ends. CDR3 DNA: TGTGCCAGCAGTTTACCCACGGCGGCCTCACCCCTCCACTTT. It encodes CASSLPTAASPLHF.

The V and J genes are TRBV28 and TRBJ1-2; no firm D call. The V and J ends lost 6 bases and 6 bases respectively, with 11 bases between them. CDR3 length: 12 residues. Germline V gene sequence: CDR1 MDHEN, CDR2 SYDVKM. This CDR3 reads CASSPRLHGYTF. The DNA for the CDR3 is TGTGCCAGCAGCCCGAGGTTACATGGCTACACCTTC.